The 12 T cell receptor beta chains below were found in one sample sequenced in a study of CD8+CD57+ T cells in acquired aplastic anemia. Patients sequenced had flow cytometry evidence of CD8+CD57+ cell expansion. Profiles of TCR beta VDJ and CDR3 were generated from a genomic DNA template. TCRdb re-derived calls from the reads in MiXCR, one entry per CDR3 protein. The sample lists approximately 300,000 distinct CDR3 sequences; approximately 60% were seen once. Sample: sorted CD4+, CD8+, or CD8+CD57+ T cells (not recorded which) from PBMCs. The receptors come from a human donor with aplastic anemia.

The V and J genes are TRBV2 and TRBJ1-1; D unresolved. The CDR3 is 13 amino acids. V lost 4 bases and J lost 0, with 6 bases in between. Germline V gene sequence: CDR1 SNHLY, CDR2 FYNNEI. The chain's CDR3 is CASSGSMNTEAFF. The CDR3 DNA reads as TGTGCCAGCAGTGGGAGCATGAACACTGAAGCTTTCTTT.

The chain recombines TRBV20-1 with TRBJ1-2; 10 positions agree with TRBD1. Trimming removed 6 bases from V and 12 bases from J; junction bases left unmatched: 16. From germline, CDR1 is DFQATT and CDR2 SNEGSKA (reference sequence). CDR3 length: 14 amino acids. CDR3 bases: TGCAGTGCACTTCTGCCCATCGGGACAGGGGACCACACCTTC. Amino acid sequence: CSALLPIGTGDHTF.

The V gene is TRBV6-5, the J gene TRBJ2-7; 7 nucleotides agree with TRBD2. This CDR3 is 15 amino acids long. In germline, CDR1 is MNHEY, CDR2 SVGAGI. J lost 4 bases, V lost 3 bases, and 9 bases had no gene match. The CDR3 DNA is TGTGCCAGCAGTTATAACGGCGGGGGAGAATACGAGCAGTACTTC. It is translated as CASSYNGGGEYEQYF.

The chain has TRBV28 and TRBJ1-1; D is uncertain. From germline, CDR1 is MDHEN and CDR2 SYDVKM. The V end was cut by 2 bases, the J end by 5 bases, with 12 bases between. The CDR3 covers 14 residues. The CDR3 protein is CASSLDGSATEAFF. The CDR3 coding sequence is TGTGCCAGCAGTTTAGATGGGTCCGCGACTGAAGCTTTCTTT.

The rearrangement uses TRBV10-3 and TRBJ2-7; TRBD1 agrees at 7 bases. Germline V gene lookup returns CDR1 ENHRY and CDR2 SYGVKD. This CDR3 has 13 residues. After removal of 10 bases from V and 7 bases from J, the junction contained 13 bases not matched to a gene. As DNA, the CDR3 is TGTGCCACCCACCGGGACAGCCCTTATGAGCAGTACTTC. Its translation is CATHRDSPYEQYF.

V usage is TRBV20-1 and J usage is TRBJ1-2; no definite D call. V was trimmed by 5 bases and J by 1 base, leaving 14 bases between them. CDR3 length: 14 amino acids. From germline, CDR1 is DFQATT and CDR2 SNEGSKA (reference sequence). CDR3 DNA sequence: TGCAGTGCTGTGGCCGGTGGGCATAACTATGGCTACACCTTC. Its translation: CSAVAGGHNYGYTF.

The V call is TRBV6-1, the J call TRBJ2-5; 8 nucleotides align to TRBD2. With V trimmed by 0 bases and J by 9 bases, 9 bases remained unmatched. Germline V gives CDR1 MNHNS, CDR2 SASEGT. This CDR3 spans 15 amino acids. The CDR3, as DNA: TGTGCCAGCAGTGAAGCGGGGACTAGAGGGGCGGCCCAGTACTTC. Amino acid sequence: CASSEAGTRGAAQYF.

The chain joins TRBV20-1 to TRBJ1-1; TRBD1 might be the D (5 bases). This CDR3 is 12 amino acids long. Trimming stripped 6 bases from V and 5 bases from J, with 13 bases between. Per germline, CDR1 DFQATT and CDR2 SNEGSKA (reference sequence). In DNA form, the CDR3 reads TGCAGTGCCCCACGTGGGGGGACTGAAGCTTTCTTT. Amino acid sequence: CSAPRGGTEAFF.

The rearrangement links TRBV14 to TRBJ2-1; either TRBD1 or TRBD2 may supply D (5 bases each). This CDR3 comprises 16 residues. Germline assignment: CDR1 SGHDN and CDR2 FVKESK. Trimming left V 6 bases short and J 14 bases short, with 29 bases between. The CDR3 nucleotides read TGTGCCAGCAGTCACGAGAGGGGCAGGACTCCTCTGGCGGAGTTCTTC. The encoded protein is CASSHERGRTPLAEFF.

The chain is built from TRBV2 and TRBJ1-6, with D uncertain. The CDR3 has 14 residues. The V gene's germline CDR1 is SNHLY and CDR2 FYNNEI. Trimming took off 8 bases at V and 2 bases at J, with 10 bases between the two ends. CDR3 loop: CASRTSAYNSPLHF. CDR3 bases: TGTGCCAGCCGGACTAGCGCCTATAATTCACCCCTCCACTTT. Together with reference TRBV2 and TRBJ1-6, the CDR3 gives the full variable domain: EPEVTQTPSHQVTQMGQEVILRCVPISNHLYFYWYRQILGQKVEFLVSFYNNEISEKSEIFDDQFSVERPDGSNFTLKIRSTKLEDSAMYFCASRTSAYNSPLHFGNGTRLTVT.

The chain has TRBV11-2 and TRBJ2-7; D is perhaps TRBD2 (6 bases). Germline V gene lookup returns CDR1 SGHAT and CDR2 FQNNGV. With 1 base removed from V and 3 bases from J, the gap between germline ends came to 13 bases. The CDR3 has 15 amino acids. In DNA form, the CDR3 reads TGTGCCAGCAGCTTAGGTCTCCCGACTAGCTACGAGCAGTACTTC. Translating gives CASSLGLPTSYEQYF. Full variable domain (missing parts from reference TRBV11-2 and TRBJ2-7): EAGVAQSPRYKIIEKRQSVAFWCNPISGHATLYWYQQILGQGPKLLIQFQNNGVVDDSQLPKDRFSAERLKGVDSTLKIQPAKLEDSAVYLCASSLGLPTSYEQYFGPGTRLTVT.

A word on this clonotype: A much more abundant neighbour one base away suggests this may be a read error. This chain uses TRBV3-1 with TRBJ2-7; 8 bases map to TRBD2. Germline CDR1 is LGHDT and CDR2 is YNNKEL (reference sequence). CDR3 length: 14 amino acids. V lost 3 bases and J lost 5; bases outside the gene matches: 6. The CDR3 sequence: CASSQRISGNEQYF. The CDR3 nucleotides read TGTGCCAGCAGCCAGAGGATTAGCGGGAACGAGCAGTACTTC.